Below, 20 T cell receptor beta chains from the same sample are listed, as sequenced in a study of early T cells in non-severe SARS-CoV-2 infection. TCRdb reanalysed the 5' RACE reads using MiXCR and keeps one entry per CDR3 protein. The data hold tens of thousands of distinct CDR3 sequences, with roughly 14% observed a single time. Specimen: whole blood. The receptors originated from an adult who was a healthcare worker with PCR-confirmed SARS-CoV-2 infection or an uninfected control (not recorded which).

In its sample, this clonotype was seen once. The genes are TRBV14 and TRBJ2-1; the D gene is possibly TRBD1 (6 bases). The CDR3 extends over 16 amino acids. The V gene lost 2 bases and the J gene lost 4 bases, with 15 bases spanning the gap. Germline CDR1 SGHDN, CDR2 FVKESK. CDR3 residues: CASSQKDRGGYNEQFF. As DNA, the CDR3 is TGTGCCAGCAGCCAAAAGGACAGAGGGGGATACAATGAGCAGTTCTTC.

There are many counts of this clonotype. The chain has TRBV10-2 and TRBJ2-7, with D tentatively TRBD2 (5 bases). Deletions cut 8 bases from V and 0 bases from J, with 14 bases between. CDR1 WSHSY and CDR2 SAAADI come from the germline V gene. This CDR3 contains 14 residues. The CDR3 coding sequence is TGCGCCAGCTCTCCCGGACGGGACTCCTACGAGCAGTACTTC. Amino acids: CASSPGRDSYEQYF.

This clonotype occurred a few times. The chain employs TRBV20-1 and TRBJ2-7; D unresolved. The V gene lost 0 bases and the J gene lost 0 bases, with 0 bases spanning the gap. CDR3 length equals 11 residues. Germline V gene lookup returns CDR1 DFQATT and CDR2 SNEGSKA (reference sequence). The CDR3 is CSARDSYEQYF. The CDR3 DNA is TGCAGTGCTAGAGACTCCTACGAGCAGTACTTC.

This clonotype was detected a few times. The chain uses TRBV10-3 and TRBJ2-5; TRBD2 aligns across 16 bases. CDR3 length: 17 residues. The V segment lost 5 bases and the J segment 4 bases; nucleotides outside the gene matches: 7. CDR1 is ENHRY, CDR2 SYGVKD, per germline. For the CDR3, the DNA is TGTGCCATCAGTTCCGGGACTAGCGGGGGGGCCTCAGAGACCCAGTACTTC. It yields the protein CAISSGTSGGASETQYF.

The chain couples TRBV9 to TRBJ2-2; D remains ambiguous. The CDR3 is 11 amino acids. Trimming cost V 0 bases and J 6 bases, with 0 bases left between them. Germline-derived CDR1 and CDR2 are SGDLS and YYNGEE. CDR3: CASSVAGELFF. DNA for the CDR3: TGTGCCAGCAGCGTAGCCGGGGAGCTGTTTTTT.

This clonotype was seen a single time. The chain joins TRBV29-1 to TRBJ1-1, with 9 bases that match TRBD1. This CDR3 is 13 amino acids long. Germline V lookup: CDR1 SQVTM, CDR2 ANQGSEA. The J segment lost 8 bases and the V segment lost 7 bases, leaving 11 bases of the junction unmatched. The CDR3 sequence is CSAGGTGPPEAFF. The CDR3 nucleotides are TGCAGCGCAGGGGGGACAGGGCCGCCGGAAGCTTTCTTT.

V usage is TRBV3-1 and J usage is TRBJ2-7; D call uncertain. V gave up 1 base and J gave up 4 bases, with 5 bases separating them. The germline V gene encodes CDR1 LGHDT and CDR2 YNNKEL (reference sequence). CDR3 length: 12 amino acids. The CDR3 here is CASSQGEYEQYF. The CDR3 DNA reads as TGTGCCAGCAGCCAAGGGGAATACGAGCAGTACTTC.

V and J are TRBV6-5 and TRBJ1-6; TRBD1 aligns across 10 bases. Germline V CDR1 and CDR2: MNHEY, SVGAGI. V trimming: 6 bases; J trimming: 10 bases; junction bases outside the gene matches: 9. The CDR3 runs 15 residues. In DNA, the CDR3 is TGTGCCAGCAGCTCGACCGGGACAGGGGACTCACCCCTCCACTTT. It codes for CASSSTGTGDSPLHF.

This clonotype has ten or more counts. This chain links TRBV12-3 or TRBV12-4 with TRBJ1-2, with 10 bases fitting TRBD1. The CDR3 loop spans 14 amino acids. With 4 bases clipped from V and 2 bases from J, the junction kept 1 base outside the gene matches. Written as DNA, the CDR3 is TGTGCCAGCAGTTGGGACAGGGGAAACTATGGCTACACCTTC. Protein: CASSWDRGNYGYTF.

This clonotype was counted a few times. V and J are TRBV30 and TRBJ1-6; D call uncertain. Germline CDR1 reads GTSNPN; CDR2 reads SVGIG (reference sequence). The CDR3 contains 14 residues. V lost 2 bases and J lost 2, with 7 bases in between. The CDR3 DNA reads TGTGCCTGGAGTCGGGATACCTATAATTCACCCCTCCACTTT. This gives the protein CAWSRDTYNSPLHF.

This clonotype was counted many times. V is TRBV5-1 and J is TRBJ1-2; D unclear. Trimming removed 0 bases at V and 6 bases at J, with 9 bases between. CDR3 length equals 13 residues. Per germline, CDR1 SGHRS and CDR2 YFSETQ. The CDR3 here is CASSLDLADGYTF. CDR3 coding DNA: TGCGCCAGCAGCTTGGATTTGGCAGATGGCTACACCTTC.

This clonotype came up a few times. The V and J genes are TRBV4-1 and TRBJ1-1; no clear D. Deletions cut 1 base from V and 4 bases from J, with 13 bases between. Germline-derived CDR1 and CDR2 are MGHRA and YSYEKL. CDR3 length equals 15 residues. CDR3 amino acids: CASSQGLIRTTEAFF. The DNA of the CDR3 is TGCGCCAGCAGCCAAGGGCTCATTCGGACCACTGAAGCTTTCTTT.

The gene calls are TRBV9 and TRBJ2-1; D is ambiguous. V was clipped by 3 bases and J by 6 bases, with 16 bases between them. This CDR3 spans 15 amino acids. Germline CDR1 SGDLS, CDR2 YYNGEE. The CDR3 DNA is TGTGCCAGCAGCGCTACTGGCTTCAACAGCAATGAGCAGTTCTTC. Protein: CASSATGFNSNEQFF.

This clonotype turned up a few times. An end of the junction differs from the germline gene, which may be a read error. The chain employs TRBV6-2 or TRBV6-3 and TRBJ1-4, with 7 positions matching TRBD1. Per the germline V gene, CDR1 is MNHEY and CDR2 is SVGEGT. The length of the CDR3 is 14 residues. CDR3: CACSTGQLIKKLFF. The DNA of the CDR3 is TGTGCCTGCAGTACGGGACAGCTGATAAAAAAACTGTTTTTT.

This clonotype was found many times. The CDR3 sequence is CASSEGRASNQPQHF. For the CDR3, the DNA is TGTGCCAGCAGTGAAGGCAGGGCCAGCAATCAGCCCCAGCATTTT. The gene calls are TRBV2 and TRBJ1-5; D is possibly TRBD1 (5 bases). The germline CDR1 and CDR2 sequences are SNHLY and FYNNEI. Trimming took 1 base from V and 1 from J, leaving 8 bases between them. This CDR3 has 15 residues.

This clonotype was seen more than once but under ten times. The chain employs TRBV2 and TRBJ2-7; D call uncertain. This CDR3 spans 13 amino acids. CDR1 SNHLY and CDR2 FYNNEI come from the germline V gene. V lost 8 bases and J lost 2, with 13 bases in between. For the CDR3, the DNA is TGTGCCAGCGGGGTCCTAAACCCCTACGAGCAGTACTTC. Residues: CASGVLNPYEQYF.

This clonotype was counted only a few times. As DNA, the CDR3 is TGTGCCAGCGGGGGAATCTCCTACAATGAGCAGTTCTTC. Amino acids: CASGGISYNEQFF. J is TRBJ2-1 and V is TRBV12-3 or TRBV12-4; perhaps D is TRBD1 or TRBD2 (5 bases each). V was trimmed by 8 bases and J by 0 bases, leaving 8 bases between them. The CDR3 spans 13 residues.

This clonotype came up a few times. This chain links TRBV20-1 with TRBJ1-1; 7 bases are a match to TRBD1. The germline V gene has CDR1 DFQATT and CDR2 SNEGSKA (reference sequence). The CDR3 length is 12 residues. The V and J ends lost 6 bases and 8 bases, in that order; junction bases with no gene match: 9. The CDR3 nucleotides are TGCAGTGCCCCCGGGACAGAGACCGAAGCTTTCTTT. Its protein is CSAPGTETEAFF.

This rearrangement joins TRBV7-8 to TRBJ1-6; D gene ambiguous. Germline CDR1 and CDR2: SGHVS and FQNEAQ. This CDR3 contains 13 residues. Trimming removed 3 bases at V and 9 bases at J, with 9 bases between. In DNA form, the CDR3 reads TGTGCCAGCAGCTTGGGATTTAGTTCACCCCTCCACTTT. As protein: CASSLGFSSPLHF.

This clonotype was seen ten or more times. The rearrangement joins TRBV5-4 to TRBJ1-6, with D maybe TRBD1 (5 bases). The CDR3 is 16 amino acids. The germline V gene encodes CDR1 SGHNT and CDR2 YYREEE (reference sequence). Deletions cut 4 bases from V and 0 bases from J, with 11 bases between. The CDR3 is CASSIGTSSYNSPLHF. The CDR3 coding sequence is TGTGCCAGCAGCATCGGGACGAGCTCCTATAATTCACCCCTCCACTTT.